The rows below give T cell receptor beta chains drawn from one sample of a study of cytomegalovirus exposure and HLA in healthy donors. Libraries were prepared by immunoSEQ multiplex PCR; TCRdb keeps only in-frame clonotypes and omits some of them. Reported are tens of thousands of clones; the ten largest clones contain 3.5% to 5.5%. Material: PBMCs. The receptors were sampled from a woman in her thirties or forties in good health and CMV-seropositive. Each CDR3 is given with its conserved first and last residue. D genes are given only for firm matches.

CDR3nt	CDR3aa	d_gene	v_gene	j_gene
TGTGCAACAGGGGGCTATGGCTACACCTTC	CATGGYGYTF	TRBD1	TRBV28	TRBJ1-2
TGTGCCAGCAGCTTAATGCCGTCGGGAGGACACAATGAGCAGTTCTTC	CASSLMPSGGHNEQFF	TRBD2	TRBV7-3	TRBJ2-1
TGTGCCTGGAACCTAGGATACCAAGAGACCCAGTACTTC	CAWNLGYQETQYF	-	TRBV30	TRBJ2-5
TGTGCCAGCAGTTTAACAGGTACGGACGAGCAGTACTTC	CASSLTGTDEQYF	-	TRBV27	TRBJ2-7
TGTGCCAGCAGCACCTTTTCGAATGTAGGGGGCGAAGGTGAAAAACTGTTTTTT	CASSTFSNVGGEGEKLFF	TRBD1	TRBV7-9	TRBJ1-4
TGTGCTAGCAGCCTTAGCGGAGACTACAATGAGCAGTTCTTC	CASSLSGDYNEQFF	-	TRBV7-7	TRBJ2-1
TGCGCCAGCAGCCAAACACGGGACACATCAGTGGGTGAGCAGTTCTTC	CASSQTRDTSVGEQFF	-	TRBV4-1	TRBJ2-1
TGTGCCAGCTCACCTCCTTACGGGGGGACAGGGCCCCGGGGTGACATTCAGTACTTC	CASSPPYGGTGPRGDIQYF	TRBD1	TRBV18	TRBJ2-4
TGTGCCACCCAGGGACAAACCTACGAGCAGTACTTC	CATQGQTYEQYF	-	TRBV15	TRBJ2-7
TGTGCCAGCAGCCTAAATACAGGATCCTACGAGCAGTACTTC	CASSLNTGSYEQYF	-	TRBV9	TRBJ2-7
TGTGCCAGCAGCTCGGGACTAGCGGGGCCACACTACAATGAGCAGTTCTTC	CASSSGLAGPHYNEQFF	TRBD2	TRBV7-9	TRBJ2-1
TGTGCCAGCAGCTCCGGGACTAGCGGAGAGGGTAAAAACAATGAGCAGTTCTTC	CASSSGTSGEGKNNEQFF	TRBD2	TRBV7-3	TRBJ2-1
TGCAGCGTACACTATCCCGAGGTGGACACTGAAGCTTTCTTT	CSVHYPEVDTEAFF	-	TRBV29-1	TRBJ1-1
TGTGCCAGCGCACAGGGGAGGCACGAGCAGTACTTC	CASAQGRHEQYF	-	TRBV6-1	TRBJ2-7
TGTGCCTGGAGTAAGAGTAGAGAGACCCAGTACTTC	CAWSKSRETQYF	-	TRBV30	TRBJ2-5
TGCGCCAGCAGTCCCCCCGGGACAGCCAAAGAGACCCAGTACTTC	CASSPPGTAKETQYF	TRBD1	TRBV23-1	TRBJ2-5
TGTGCCAGCAGAGCCTACGGGACAGGGAGTGGCTACACCTTC	CASRAYGTGSGYTF	TRBD1	TRBV6-1	TRBJ1-2
TGCGCCAGCAGCTTGAGAACAGTCGGGAAAGAGCAGTACTTC	CASSLRTVGKEQYF	-	TRBV5-1	TRBJ2-7
TGTGCCAGCAGCGAATTACTTGATACGCAGTATTTT	CASSELLDTQYF	-	TRBV7-9	TRBJ2-3
TGTGCCTGGGCAACGGGACAGGGGCTGCGGGGCTACACCTTC	CAWATGQGLRGYTF	TRBD1	TRBV30	TRBJ1-2
TGTGCCAGCAGTAGCGGTGACACTGAAGCTTTCTTT	CASSSGDTEAFF	-	TRBV9	TRBJ1-1
TGTGCCTGGAGGCAGGGTATTTTGGGCACTGAAGCTTTCTTT	CAWRQGILGTEAFF	-	TRBV30	TRBJ1-1
TGCGCCAGCAGCTTGGGGGGGCTAGCGGGCCGCAAGCAGTACTTC	CASSLGGLAGRKQYF	TRBD2	TRBV5-1	TRBJ2-7
TGCGCCAGCAGCCAAGGGACAGGGGGCTCTGGAAACACCATATATTTT	CASSQGTGGSGNTIYF	TRBD1	TRBV4-1	TRBJ1-3
TGTGCCAGCAGCTTCCGGGACAGGGGATACGAGCAGTACTTC	CASSFRDRGYEQYF	TRBD1	TRBV7-6	TRBJ2-7
TGTGCCAGCCGCAAGGGACAGGGCGGGCAAGAGACCCAGTACTTC	CASRKGQGGQETQYF	TRBD1	TRBV6-5	TRBJ2-5
TGTGCCAGCAGCTTGAACAGGGCCCTAGCCAAAAACATTCAGTACTTC	CASSLNRALAKNIQYF	-	TRBV7-2	TRBJ2-4
TGTGCCTGGAGACCGGTGGAGGAGACCCAGTACTTC	CAWRPVEETQYF	-	TRBV30	TRBJ2-5
TGCGCCAGCAGCCAAGACCGGCGGGCTAGCGGGAGAACAAATTCCTACGAGCAGTACTTC	CASSQDRRASGRTNSYEQYF	TRBD2	TRBV4-1	TRBJ2-7
TGTGCCAGCAGCGTAGTGGGGGGGGCCCCCAATGAGCAGTTCTTC	CASSVVGGAPNEQFF	-	TRBV9	TRBJ2-1
TGTGCCAGTAGTACCAAAATGAACACTGAAGCTTTCTTT	CASSTKMNTEAFF	-	TRBV19	TRBJ1-1
TGTGCCAGTAGTGAACAGGGCCTGAACACTGAAGCTTTCTTT	CASSEQGLNTEAFF	-	TRBV19	TRBJ1-1
TGTGCCAGCAGCTTAGTTGGTAGCGGGAGTTCCTACGAGCAGTACTTC	CASSLVGSGSSYEQYF	TRBD2	TRBV7-6	TRBJ2-7
TGTGCCAGCAGCCCCCGGACAGGGGGCATTGTAGATACGCAGTATTTT	CASSPRTGGIVDTQYF	TRBD1	TRBV9	TRBJ2-3
TGTGCCAGCAGCCCCCTAAGCGGGGGAGGGTACAATGAGCAGTTCTTC	CASSPLSGGGYNEQFF	TRBD2	TRBV7-9	TRBJ2-1
TGTGCCAGTAGTAACAGGGGCCTGGGACAAGAGACCCAGTACTTC	CASSNRGLGQETQYF	TRBD1	TRBV19	TRBJ2-5
TGTGCCAGCAGGCCCAGGCGGGGTCGCTACGAGCAGTACTTC	CASRPRRGRYEQYF	-	TRBV5-8	TRBJ2-7
TGTGCCAGCAGTCCCTGGGGAGTGGGGGAGACCCAGTACTTC	CASSPWGVGETQYF	-	TRBV6-5	TRBJ2-5
TGTGCCAGCACCCGATTAGCGGGAGGGCGGGGGAATGAGCAGTTCTTC	CASTRLAGGRGNEQFF	TRBD2	TRBV25-1	TRBJ2-1
TGTGCCAGCAGCCACCGGGACAGGGAGGTGTCTGCGTTCGAAGCTTTCTTT	CASSHRDREVSAFEAFF	TRBD1	TRBV11-3	TRBJ1-1
TGTGCCAGCAGTTTAAGCAGGGTTGGTGGCTACACCTTC	CASSLSRVGGYTF	-	TRBV28	TRBJ1-2
TGTGCCAGCAGCCAAGGTGCGGGAGCCTACGAGCAGTACTTC	CASSQGAGAYEQYF	TRBD2	TRBV4-2	TRBJ2-7
TGTGCCAGCAGCTTACGTAGCGCGGTGGCGACCGGGGAGCTGTTTTTT	CASSLRSAVATGELFF	-	TRBV7-6	TRBJ2-2
TGTGCCAGCGAACCGAGACGGGGGTACACTGAAGCTTTCTTT	CASEPRRGYTEAFF	-	TRBV6-1	TRBJ1-1
TGTGCCAGCAGTTCGACAGGGAGGTACACCGGGGAGCTGTTTTTT	CASSSTGRYTGELFF	-	TRBV6-5	TRBJ2-2
TGTGCCAGCAGTATCGGGGGGAGAGATTCACCCCTCCACTTT	CASSIGGRDSPLHF	-	TRBV25-1	TRBJ1-6
TGCAGCGTTGGACAGCTACAAGAGACCCAGTACTTC	CSVGQLQETQYF	-	TRBV29-1	TRBJ2-5
TGTGCCAGCAGGACGTCCTTCGACAGGGTCACTGAAGCTTTCTTT	CASRTSFDRVTEAFF	TRBD1	TRBV6-1	TRBJ1-1
TGTGCTAGTGGTTCGCACCCGACAGGGAATGAGCAGTTCTTC	CASGSHPTGNEQFF	TRBD1	TRBV12-5	TRBJ2-1
TGTGCCAGCTGTTCCAGCGGGCGCTACGAGCAGTACTTC	CASCSSGRYEQYF	-	TRBV6-6	TRBJ2-7